This TCR beta chain came from a study of cytomegalovirus exposure and HLA in healthy donors. The study, taken as a whole, reports: A later analysis showed HLA-associated TCR beta chains outstripping equally common others in clonal expansion. Among TCR sequences, most were rare, though some public TCRs appeared in many donors.

A multiplex PCR was run with 60 Vbeta primers and 13 Jbeta primers. Produced via immunoSEQ multiplex PCR; TCRdb's table is partial and in-frame only. Its clone listing holds 150,000 to 200,000 clones. V lost 6 bases, J lost 3 bases, and 21 bases lay in between. Germline V gene sequence: CDR1 SNHLY, CDR2 FYNNEI. The CDR3 is made up of 17 amino acids. Details on this clone: Its matching antigen is unknown.

The source is a woman younger than 30 in good health and CMV-seropositive. Material: PBMCs. V and J are TRBV2 and TRBJ2-1, with D perhaps matching TRBD2 (6 bases). CDR3 nucleotides: TGTGCCAGCAGCGACTCATTTCTGGCGGGGAGCTACAATGAGCAGTTCTTC. Translation: CASSDSFLAGSYNEQFF.